The next 13 T cell receptor beta chains were all read from a single sample in a study of cytomegalovirus exposure and HLA in healthy donors. The PCR had 60 Vbeta and 13 Jbeta primers. Sequencing was performed with immunoSEQ multiplex PCR; in TCRdb, only in-frame clones are kept and a portion is missing. This table holds about 60,000 clones, around three quarters found once. The sequenced sample consisted of PBMCs. The receptors were gathered from a woman under 40 in good health and CMV-seronegative.

With respect to this clone: The same CDR3 arises from other DNA sequences in this sample as well. The chain combines TRBV20-1 with TRBJ1-1; D is unresolved. Germline CDR1 and CDR2: DFQATT and SNEGSKA (reference sequence). V lost 6 bases, J lost 0 bases, and 5 bases lay in between. This CDR3 region has 11 residues. The chain's CDR3 is CSARVNTEAFF. The CDR3 nucleotides read TGCAGTGCCCGCGTGAACACTGAAGCTTTCTTT.

This chain connects TRBV6-5 to TRBJ2-7; possibly TRBD1 for D (6 bases). Per germline, CDR1 MNHEY and CDR2 SVGAGI. V lost 5 bases to trimming and J lost 4 bases, with 18 bases between them. The CDR3 consists of 15 residues. The CDR3 loop is CASSPLTGLIYEQYF. For the CDR3, the DNA is TGTGCCAGCAGTCCGCTCACAGGGTTGATTTACGAGCAGTACTTC.

CDR3 sequence reads: CAISERDGGYNEQFF. CDR3 in DNA: TGTGCCATCAGTGAGCGCGACGGGGGATACAATGAGCAGTTCTTC. The chain uses TRBV10-3 and TRBJ2-1; tentative D call: TRBD2 (6 bases). The CDR3 consists of 15 residues. V shed 2 bases and J shed 4 bases, with 12 bases lying between them. Per germline, CDR1 ENHRY and CDR2 SYGVKD.

This clone was observed once. The chain has TRBV4-3 and TRBJ1-4; no definite D call. Germline V gene lookup returns CDR1 LGHNA and CDR2 YSLEER. Deletions cut 1 base from V and 4 bases from J, with 10 bases between. The CDR3 runs to 15 residues. The CDR3 coding sequence is TGCGCCAGCAGCCAAGCACCTACGGGTAATGAAAAACTGTTTTTT. Translating it yields CASSQAPTGNEKLFF.

The chain combines TRBV10-3 with TRBJ1-2; D unclear. CDR3 length: 15 residues. Germline V gene data show CDR1 as ENHRY and CDR2 as SYGVKD. Trimming shortened V by 6 bases and J by 6 bases, and 20 bases separated the two germline ends. CDR3 protein: CAISPSRELGNGYTF. CDR3 nucleotides: TGTGCCATCAGCCCCTCGAGGGAGCTGGGGAATGGCTACACCTTC.

This rearrangement joins TRBV7-9 to TRBJ1-1, with D possibly being TRBD1 (5 bases). Trimming removed 5 bases at V and 1 base at J, with 17 bases between. The germline V gene encodes CDR1 SEHNR and CDR2 FQNEAQ (reference sequence). The CDR3 length is 16 residues. The CDR3 nucleotides are TGTGCCAGCAGCCGCAGACCCGGGAGGGGGAACACTGAAGCTTTCTTT. This codes for CASSRRPGRGNTEAFF.

V gene TRBV30 combines with J gene TRBJ2-7; TRBD1 aligns across 9 bases. There are 16 residues in the CDR3. The germline CDR1 and CDR2 sequences are GTSNPN and SVGIG (reference sequence). The junction had 11 bases not matched to a gene; V was cut back by 3 bases and J by 2 bases. CDR3 nucleotides: TGTGCCTGGAGGGTAGCTTTGGGACAGGGTGCCTACGAGCAGTACTTC. Translating it yields CAWRVALGQGAYEQYF.

Concerning this clone itself: Mismatch with germline at one junction end may stem from a read error. The chain has TRBV6-6 and TRBJ2-7; TRBD1 matches 7 bases. Germline V CDR1 and CDR2: MNHNY, SVGAGI (reference sequence). The CDR3 is 11 residues long. CDR3 nucleotides: TGTGCCAGCAGTTACTCGACGGACAGGACATTC. Its protein is CASSYSTDRTF.

The rearrangement links TRBV7-9 to TRBJ1-1; possible D gene TRBD1, 5 bases. V was cut by 5 bases and J by 8 bases, with 12 bases left in between. Germline assignment: CDR1 SEHNR and CDR2 FQNEAQ (reference sequence). The CDR3 loop spans 12 amino acids. The DNA of the CDR3 is TGTGCCAGCAGCGGCGGGACGTACGAAGCTTTCTTT. Residues: CASSGGTYEAFF.

V gene TRBV25-1 combines with J gene TRBJ1-1, with 9 bases matching TRBD1. CDR1 and CDR2 from the germline V gene are MGHDK and SYGVNS. The CDR3 has 15 residues. Losses at the gene ends were 4 bases for V and 0 bases for J; bases not matched to a gene: 3. In nucleotides, the CDR3 is TGTGCCAGCAGTGGGGACAGGGCCGTGAACACTGAAGCTTTCTTT. Translating gives CASSGDRAVNTEAFF.

The genes are TRBV30 and TRBJ1-5; D possibly corresponds to TRBD1 (5 bases). The V end was cut by 3 bases, the J end by 0 bases, with 6 bases between. CDR1 and CDR2 from the germline V gene are GTSNPN and SVGIG (reference sequence). The CDR3 extends over 13 amino acids. The CDR3 bases are TGTGCCTGGAGCGGGGGTAGCAATCAGCCCCAGCATTTT. Its protein product is CAWSGGSNQPQHF.

This clone came up once. This chain connects TRBV4-3 to TRBJ2-3; 10 bases are a match to TRBD2. Losses at the gene ends were 0 bases for V and 5 bases for J; bases not matched to a gene: 11. Germline CDR1 and CDR2: LGHNA and YSLEER. The length of the CDR3 is 18 residues. The CDR3: CASSQDGKVLAGGDTQYF. CDR3 DNA: TGCGCCAGCAGCCAAGACGGTAAAGTTTTAGCGGGAGGAGATACGCAGTATTTT.

The chain uses TRBV21-1 and TRBJ1-5; the D segment call TRBD1 is taken from the table without a DNA check. TRBV21-1 is designated a pseudogene. This CDR3 is built from 15 residues. The chain's CDR3 is CASSNRTELDQPQHF. For the CDR3, the DNA is TGTGCCAGCAGCAACCGGACAGAATTGGATCAGCCCCAGCATTTT.